This T cell receptor beta chain was recorded in a study of blood T cells in healthy people across ages. Then a second PCR, running roughly 7 to 11 cycles, was carried out with a sample-barcoded 5' primer and a J-beta primer mix. TCRdb fed the 5' RACE reads into MiXCR, producing one record per CDR3 protein. The table records some 930,000 distinct CDR3 sequences, 25% to 35% of them present only once. Germline V gene sequence: CDR1 SGHRS, CDR2 YFSETQ. Trimming cost V 3 bases and J 6 bases, with 9 bases left between them. This CDR3 has 12 amino acids. This clonotype was detected only a few times. The same sample was also used in a study of T cells of mothers and their children. That work adds: A slight, non-significant increase in overlap was found for related mother-child pairs relative to unrelated pairs.

The TCR sequence derives from a woman aged 40 to 49 in good health. The V and J genes are TRBV5-1 and TRBJ1-2, with TRBD1 as a possible D gene (6 bases). The sample consisted of blood. Written as DNA, the CDR3 is TGCGCCAGCAGCTACCAGGGGAATGGCTACACCTTC. Residues: CASSYQGNGYTF.